Shown below are 7 T cell receptor beta chains from a single sample sequenced in a study of CD8+CD57+ T cells in acquired aplastic anemia. Genomic DNA templated the TCR beta VDJ and CDR3 profiling. TCRdb reprocessed the reads with MiXCR, giving one entry per CDR3 protein. The table has about 190,000 distinct CDR3 sequences, nearly 50% seen once. Before being chosen for sequencing, patients had shown CD8+CD57+ cell expansion by flow cytometry. The material sequenced was sorted CD4+, CD8+, or CD8+CD57+ T cells (not recorded which) from PBMCs. The receptors originated from a human donor with aplastic anemia.

This sequence joins TRBV29-1 and TRBJ1-1; tentative D call: TRBD1 (5 bases). From germline, CDR1 is SQVTM and CDR2 ANQGSEA. There are 14 residues in the CDR3. The V and J ends lost 8 bases and 4 bases respectively, with 20 bases between them. The DNA for the CDR3 is TGCAGCTATACCCAAGAGGGGCCTGGCACTGAAGCTTTCTTT. Its protein is CSYTQEGPGTEAFF.

The V gene is TRBV5-1, the J gene TRBJ1-6; D not resolved. V gave up 0 bases and J gave up 7 bases, with 11 bases separating them. CDR3 length: 15 amino acids. Germline assignment: CDR1 SGHRS and CDR2 YFSETQ. For the CDR3, the DNA is TGCGCCAGCAGCTTGGGCGGAGGAATGAATTCACCCCTCCACTTT. Translation: CASSLGGGMNSPLHF.

The rearrangement joins TRBV20-1 to TRBJ1-5, with D possibly matching TRBD1 (5 bases). Trimming left V 5 bases short and J 4 bases short, with 18 bases between. This CDR3 region has 15 residues. Germline CDR1 is DFQATT and CDR2 is SNEGSKA (reference sequence). The CDR3 here is CSAELTGLGNQPQHF. CDR3 nucleotide sequence: TGCAGTGCTGAACTCACAGGCTTGGGGAATCAGCCCCAGCATTTT.

The CDR3 region has the DNA TGCGCCAGCAGTTCCCGGGACAGGGGAAGAAGCAATCAGCCCCAGCATTTT. Its translation: CASSSRDRGRSNQPQHF. V usage is TRBV10-1 and J usage is TRBJ1-5; TRBD1 matches 10 bases. Germline CDR1 and CDR2: WNHNN and SYGVQD (reference sequence). The CDR3 spans 17 residues. Unmatched junction bases numbered 8, after V lost 5 bases and J lost 1 base.

On this clonotype itself: The junction departs from germline at one end; a sequencing error may be responsible. The chain uses TRBV2 and TRBJ2-1; D not certain. Germline CDR1 reads SNHLY; CDR2 reads FYNNEI. The CDR3 contains 10 residues. The CDR3 sequence: CASMKELPLF. The CDR3 nucleotides are TGTGCCAGCATGAAAGAACTACCGCTCTTC.

The chain employs TRBV12-3 or TRBV12-4 and TRBJ2-1, with D perhaps TRBD1 or TRBD2 (5 bases each). V lost 7 bases, J lost 1 base, and 14 bases lay in between. The CDR3 extends over 15 amino acids. CDR3 sequence reads: CASTPEGLSYNEQFF. Here the CDR3 DNA reads TGTGCCAGCACCCCAGAGGGGTTATCCTACAATGAGCAGTTCTTC.

V and J are TRBV29-1 and TRBJ1-2; 8 nucleotides agree with TRBD1. CDR3 length equals 11 residues. Germline assignment: CDR1 SQVTM and CDR2 ANQGSEA. Trimming took 4 bases from V and 6 from J; bases not matched to a gene: 1. This CDR3 reads CSVGTGNGYTF. CDR3 in DNA: TGCAGCGTTGGGACAGGGAATGGCTACACCTTC. The variable domain in full, with the rest retrieved from reference TRBV29-1 and TRBJ1-2, is SAVISQKPSRDICQRGTSLTIQCQVDSQVTMMFWYRQQPGQSLTLIATANQGSEATYESGFVIDKFPISRPNLTFSTLTVSNMSPEDSSIYLCSVGTGNGYTFGSGTRLTVV.